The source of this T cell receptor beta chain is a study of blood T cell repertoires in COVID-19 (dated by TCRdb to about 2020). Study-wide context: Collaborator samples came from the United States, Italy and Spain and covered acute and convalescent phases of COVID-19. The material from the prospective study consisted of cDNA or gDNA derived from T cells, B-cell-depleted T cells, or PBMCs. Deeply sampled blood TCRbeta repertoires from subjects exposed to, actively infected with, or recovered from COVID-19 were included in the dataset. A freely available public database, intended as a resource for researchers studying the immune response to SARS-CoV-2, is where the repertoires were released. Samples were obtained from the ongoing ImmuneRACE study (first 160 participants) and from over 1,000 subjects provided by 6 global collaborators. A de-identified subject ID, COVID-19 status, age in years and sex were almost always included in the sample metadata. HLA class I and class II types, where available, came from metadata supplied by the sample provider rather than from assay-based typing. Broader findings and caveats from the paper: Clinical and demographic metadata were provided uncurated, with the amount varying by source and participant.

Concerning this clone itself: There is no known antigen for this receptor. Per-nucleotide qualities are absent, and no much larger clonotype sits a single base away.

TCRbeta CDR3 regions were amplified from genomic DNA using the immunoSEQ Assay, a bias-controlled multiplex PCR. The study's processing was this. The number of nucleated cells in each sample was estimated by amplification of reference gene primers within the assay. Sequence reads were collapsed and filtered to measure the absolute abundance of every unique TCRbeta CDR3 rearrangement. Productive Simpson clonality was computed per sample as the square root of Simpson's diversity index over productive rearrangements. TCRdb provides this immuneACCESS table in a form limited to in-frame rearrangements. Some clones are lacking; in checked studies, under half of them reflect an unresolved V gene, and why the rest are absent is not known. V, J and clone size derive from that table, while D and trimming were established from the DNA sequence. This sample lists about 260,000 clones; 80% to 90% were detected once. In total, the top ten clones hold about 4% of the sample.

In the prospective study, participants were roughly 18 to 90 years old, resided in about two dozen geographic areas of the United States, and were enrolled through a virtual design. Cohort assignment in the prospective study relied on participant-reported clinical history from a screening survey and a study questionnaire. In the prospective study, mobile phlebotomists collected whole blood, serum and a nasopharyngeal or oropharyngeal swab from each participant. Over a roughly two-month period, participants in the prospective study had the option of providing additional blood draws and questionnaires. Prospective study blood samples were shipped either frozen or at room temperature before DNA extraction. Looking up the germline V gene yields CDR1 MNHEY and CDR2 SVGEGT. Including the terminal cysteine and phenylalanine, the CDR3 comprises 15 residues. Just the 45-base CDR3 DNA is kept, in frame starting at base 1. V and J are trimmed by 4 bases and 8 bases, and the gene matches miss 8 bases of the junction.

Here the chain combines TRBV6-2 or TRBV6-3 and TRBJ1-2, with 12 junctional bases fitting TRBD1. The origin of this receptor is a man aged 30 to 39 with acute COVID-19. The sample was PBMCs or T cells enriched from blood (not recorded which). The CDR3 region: CASSSPGQGAVGYTF. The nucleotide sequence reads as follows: TGTGCCAGCAGTTCGCCGGGACAGGGGGCCGTGGGCTACACCTTC.